The 16 T cell receptor beta chains below all came from one sample that was sequenced in a study of molecular identifiers for immune sequencing clone quantification. TCRdb reanalysed the PCR reads using MiXCR and keeps one entry per CDR3 protein. The sample has hundreds of thousands of distinct CDR3 sequences, roughly 21% seen once. Sequencing used naive CD8+ T cells from blood, with Jurkat cell RNA spiked in. Sample subset: FACS-sorted CD8+CD4-CCR7+CD45RA+ naive T cells. The source of these receptors is a human donor in good health. Some libraries in this study had Jurkat cell RNA spiked in.

Note on this clonotype: A much more abundant neighbour one base away suggests this may be a read error. This sequence joins TRBV19 and TRBJ1-5; the D is unclear. Germline-derived CDR1 and CDR2 are LNHDA and SQIVND (reference sequence). The CDR3 totals 12 residues. CDR3 amino acids: CASSIQLQPQPF. The CDR3 region has the DNA TGTGCCAGTAGTATTCAGCTTCAGCCCCAGCCTTTT.

In its sample, this clonotype was seen a few times. The chain joins TRBV5-5 to TRBJ1-1; D not certain. The CDR3 consists of 14 residues. Trimming cost V 2 bases and J 5 bases, with 13 bases left between them. Germline V gene sequence: CDR1 SGHKS, CDR2 YYEKEE (reference sequence). The CDR3: CASSFPGIGTEAFF. The DNA of the CDR3 is TGTGCCAGCAGCTTTCCGGGAATCGGGACTGAAGCTTTCTTT. Full variable domain (remainder filled in from reference TRBV5-5 and TRBJ1-1): DAGVTQSPTHLIKTRGQQVTLRCSPISGHKSVSWYQQVLGQGPQFIFQYYEKEERGRGNFPDRFSARQFPNYSSELNVNALLLGDSALYLCASSFPGIGTEAFFGQGTRLTVV.

Only a few counts were recorded for this clonotype. The chain has TRBV4-1 and TRBJ2-7; 10 bases are a match to TRBD1. Trimming cost V 2 bases and J 4 bases; bases outside gene matches: 5. Germline CDR1 and CDR2: MGHRA and YSYEKL. The length of the CDR3 is 15 residues. The CDR3 is CASSQKGQGRYEQYF. Here the CDR3 DNA reads TGCGCCAGCAGCCAAAAGGGACAGGGGAGGTACGAGCAGTACTTC.

This clonotype has a count of ten or more. The chain couples TRBV19 to TRBJ2-1; tentatively, D is TRBD1 (6 bases). V was shortened by 1 base and J by 9 bases, with 7 bases between the two germline ends. CDR3 length equals 12 residues. In germline, CDR1 is LNHDA, CDR2 SQIVND (reference sequence). The CDR3 spells CASSIGGGEQFF. The CDR3 DNA reads as TGTGCCAGTAGTATAGGAGGGGGTGAGCAGTTCTTC.

In its sample, this clonotype was seen many times. The chain combines TRBV5-4 with TRBJ2-7; TRBD1 might be the D (6 bases). This CDR3 contains 16 residues. Germline V CDR1 and CDR2: SGHNT, YYREEE (reference sequence). The V end lost 0 bases, the J end lost 2 bases, and 15 bases lay between the germline ends. CDR3 DNA sequence: TGTGCCAGCAGCTTGGACGAAGGGGGTGCGACCTACGAGCAGTACTTC. This encodes CASSLDEGGATYEQYF.

This clonotype was picked up many times. The V gene is TRBV5-1, the J gene TRBJ1-1; D perhaps matches TRBD1 (5 bases). The CDR3 is made up of 15 amino acids. In germline, CDR1 is SGHRS, CDR2 YFSETQ. The ends were cut back, 4 bases at V and 3 bases at J, with 16 bases in the middle. Here the CDR3 DNA reads TGCGCCAGCAGCCTATTGACAGTCGTGGACACTGAAGCTTTCTTT. It translates to CASSLLTVVDTEAFF.

The CDR3 loop reads CSVEGLAGTRYNEQFF. The CDR3 nucleotides read TGCAGCGTTGAAGGACTAGCGGGAACCCGATACAATGAGCAGTTCTTC. The V call is TRBV29-1, the J call TRBJ2-1; 11 bases line up with TRBD2. This CDR3 is built from 16 residues. V shed 1 base and J 4 bases; nucleotides not matched to a gene: 6. Germline CDR1 reads SQVTM; CDR2 reads ANQGSEA.

This clonotype was observed many times. The chain is built from TRBV13 and TRBJ2-3; D not resolved. V dropped 5 bases and J dropped 3 bases, with 18 bases sitting between them. Germline lookup yields CDR1 PRHDT and CDR2 FYEKMQ (reference sequence). The CDR3 has 16 residues. CDR3 protein: CASSPSTPRLTDTQYF. CDR3 nucleotide sequence: TGTGCCAGCAGCCCCTCGACGCCGCGATTAACAGATACGCAGTATTTT.

A word on this clonotype: This may come from a read error, since a much larger clone is one base off. The chain employs TRBV6-2 or TRBV6-3 and TRBJ2-3, with a possible D match to TRBD2 (6 bases). Looked up from germline, CDR1 is MNHEY and CDR2 is SVGEGT. The CDR3 spans 13 residues. Trimming left V 10 bases short and J 4 bases short, with 15 bases between. CDR3 in amino acids: CAIGGREPDTQYF. CDR3 sequence (DNA): TGTGCCATCGGGGGAAGGGAGCCAGATACGCAGTATTTT.

At least ten counts were recorded for this clonotype. The chain uses TRBV20-1 and TRBJ2-1; 9 nucleotides line up with TRBD2. V lost 6 bases and J lost 2; bases outside the gene matches: 5. Germline CDR1 DFQATT, CDR2 SNEGSKA (reference sequence). The CDR3 is 14 amino acids. This CDR3 is CSAVSGSPYNEQFF. CDR3 DNA: TGCAGTGCCGTTAGCGGGAGCCCCTACAATGAGCAGTTCTTC.

This clonotype was detected only a few times. This chain uses TRBV27 with TRBJ2-7, with TRBD2 identical over 10 bases. There are 15 residues in the CDR3. Trimming at V came to 6 bases and at J to 4 bases, leaving 9 bases not matched to a gene. Germline CDR1 MNHEY, CDR2 SMNVEV (reference sequence). CDR3 in amino acids: CASSLMGAGGYEQYF. The CDR3, as DNA: TGTGCCAGCAGCCTCATGGGAGCGGGAGGGTACGAGCAGTACTTC.

This chain joins TRBV20-1 and TRBJ2-1, with D perhaps assigned TRBD1 or TRBD2 (5 bases each). Germline V gene lookup returns CDR1 DFQATT and CDR2 SNEGSKA (reference sequence). The CDR3 sequence is 12 residues long. Trimming removed 8 bases at V and 15 bases at J, with 23 bases between. The CDR3 sequence: CSQEPGQTKRFF. CDR3 coding DNA: TGCAGTCAGGAACCGGGGCAAACAAAGAGGTTCTTC.

The chain employs TRBV6-1 and TRBJ2-1; 11 nucleotides match TRBD2. CDR3 length: 16 residues. Trimming cost V 3 bases and J 5 bases; bases outside gene matches: 6. CDR1 MNHNS and CDR2 SASEGT come from the germline V gene. CDR3 loop: CASSETRLAGHNEQFF. For the CDR3, the DNA is TGTGCCAGCAGTGAGACCCGACTAGCGGGACACAATGAGCAGTTCTTC.

For this clonotype: This may arise from a read error, as a much more abundant clone is one base away. It is likely a read error, because the conserved phenylalanine at the end of the CDR3 is missing. This chain uses TRBV7-9 with TRBJ2-7; TRBD1 matches at 10 bases. Germline V CDR1 and CDR2: SEHNR, FQNEAQ (reference sequence). After removal of 8 bases from V and 6 bases from J, the junction contained 4 bases not matched to a gene. The CDR3 is made up of 12 amino acids. The CDR3 protein is CASGTGAGEQYL. The CDR3 DNA reads as TGTGCCAGCGGGACAGGGGCGGGCGAGCAGTACCTC.

The CDR3 loop is CSARDPNESGKPMEQYF. The CDR3 region has the DNA TGCAGTGCTAGAGACCCCAACGAGAGCGGAAAGCCCATGGAGCAGTACTTC. The chain recombines TRBV20-1 with TRBJ2-7; possible D gene TRBD2, 5 bases. The CDR3 has 17 amino acids. Germline-derived CDR1 and CDR2 are DFQATT and SNEGSKA (reference sequence). V shed 0 bases and J shed 7 bases, with 25 bases lying between them.

This clonotype was recorded at least ten times. The chain combines TRBV7-7 with TRBJ2-2, with 7 bases lining up with TRBD2. Germline CDR1 reads SSHAT; CDR2 reads FNYEAQ (reference sequence). Trimming removed 10 bases from V and 5 bases from J; junction bases left unmatched: 7. CDR3 length: 13 residues. CDR3 sequence reads: CATGRSGTGELFF. The CDR3 DNA reads as TGTGCCACCGGGAGGTCCGGGACCGGGGAGCTGTTTTTT.